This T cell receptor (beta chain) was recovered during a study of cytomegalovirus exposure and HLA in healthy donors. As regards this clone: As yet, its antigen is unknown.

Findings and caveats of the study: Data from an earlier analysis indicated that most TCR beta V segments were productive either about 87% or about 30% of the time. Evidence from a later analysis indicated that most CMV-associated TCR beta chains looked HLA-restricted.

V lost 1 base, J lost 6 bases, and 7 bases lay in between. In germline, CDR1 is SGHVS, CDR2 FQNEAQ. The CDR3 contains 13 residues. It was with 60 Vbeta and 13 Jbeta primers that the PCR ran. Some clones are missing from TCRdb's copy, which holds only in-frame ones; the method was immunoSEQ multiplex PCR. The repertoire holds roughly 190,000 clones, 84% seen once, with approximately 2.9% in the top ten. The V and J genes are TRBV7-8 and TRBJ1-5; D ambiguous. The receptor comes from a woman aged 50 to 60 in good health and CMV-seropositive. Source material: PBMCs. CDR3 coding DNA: TGTGCCAGCAGCTTAGTAGAAACTCAGCCCCAGCATTTT. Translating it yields CASSLVETQPQHF.